This T cell receptor beta chain came from a study of cytomegalovirus exposure and HLA in healthy donors. On the study more broadly: Tens of millions of unique TCRs from HLA-typed donors were held in an early release of data. The study's findings and limits: Sequencing artifact likely explains a cluster of highly shared sequence variants. Later work showed greater clonal expansion in HLA-associated TCR beta chains than in equally common others.

The PCR used 60 Vbeta and 13 Jbeta primers. Using immunoSEQ multiplex PCR, the repertoire was profiled, and TCRdb retains in-frame clones only, with some absent. Found here are fewer than 150,000 clones, 77% of them singletons; the top ten hold around 4%. Details on this clone: Its matching antigen is unknown.

V dropped 1 base and J dropped 4 bases, with 11 bases sitting between them. Germline CDR1 is MDHEN and CDR2 is SYDVKM. The CDR3 is made up of 14 amino acids. Likely unrecorded immune exposures existed in these nominally healthy donors. The sequence derives from a human donor in good health. The genes are TRBV28 and TRBJ2-7, with a weak D call TRBD1 (5 bases). The sample comprised PBMCs. The CDR3 protein is CASSLSGNVYEQYF. CDR3 coding DNA: TGTGCCAGCAGTTTATCAGGGAACGTATACGAGCAGTACTTC.